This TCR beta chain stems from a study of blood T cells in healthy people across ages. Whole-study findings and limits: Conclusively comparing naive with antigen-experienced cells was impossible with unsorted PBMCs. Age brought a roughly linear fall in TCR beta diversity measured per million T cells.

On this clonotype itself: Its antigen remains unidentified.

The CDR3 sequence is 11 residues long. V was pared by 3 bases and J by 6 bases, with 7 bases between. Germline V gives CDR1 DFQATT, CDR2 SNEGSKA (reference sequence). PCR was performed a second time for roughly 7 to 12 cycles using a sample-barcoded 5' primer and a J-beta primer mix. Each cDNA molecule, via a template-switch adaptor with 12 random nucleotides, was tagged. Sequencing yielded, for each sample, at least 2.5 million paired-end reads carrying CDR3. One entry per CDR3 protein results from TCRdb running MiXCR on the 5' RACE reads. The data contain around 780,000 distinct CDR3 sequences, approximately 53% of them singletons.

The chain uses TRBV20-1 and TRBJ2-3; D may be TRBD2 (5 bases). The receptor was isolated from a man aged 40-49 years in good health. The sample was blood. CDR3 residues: CSARGDDTQYF. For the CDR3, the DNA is TGCAGTGCTAGGGGAGACGATACGCAGTATTTT.